This TCR beta chain was found in a study of CD8+ T cells in alopecia areata. Study context: At a dose of 5 to 10 mg twice daily, oral tofacitinib was given to treated patients. Broader study findings: For lesional scalp, especially alopecia totalis/universalis, clonality was higher than in normal scalp.

CDR1 SGDLS and CDR2 YYNGEE come from the germline V gene. The CDR3 extends over 14 amino acids. V dropped 3 bases and J dropped 4 bases, with 13 bases sitting between them. Extraction of RNA preceded its reverse transcription into cDNA, which served as the sequencing template. Libraries were prepared by immunoSEQ multiplex PCR; TCRdb keeps only in-frame clonotypes and omits some of them. The table records 150,000 or so clones, 50% to 65% of them present only once. On this clone: Its antigen remains unidentified.

This chain uses TRBV9 with TRBJ1-1; no clear D. The specimen was CD8+ T cells sorted from blood, collected at week 0. This clonotype was obtained from a human donor with alopecia areata. The CDR3 DNA follows: TGTGCCAGCAGCGATGCAGGTGGATCCACTGAAGCTTTCTTT. This sequence encodes CASSDAGGSTEAFF.